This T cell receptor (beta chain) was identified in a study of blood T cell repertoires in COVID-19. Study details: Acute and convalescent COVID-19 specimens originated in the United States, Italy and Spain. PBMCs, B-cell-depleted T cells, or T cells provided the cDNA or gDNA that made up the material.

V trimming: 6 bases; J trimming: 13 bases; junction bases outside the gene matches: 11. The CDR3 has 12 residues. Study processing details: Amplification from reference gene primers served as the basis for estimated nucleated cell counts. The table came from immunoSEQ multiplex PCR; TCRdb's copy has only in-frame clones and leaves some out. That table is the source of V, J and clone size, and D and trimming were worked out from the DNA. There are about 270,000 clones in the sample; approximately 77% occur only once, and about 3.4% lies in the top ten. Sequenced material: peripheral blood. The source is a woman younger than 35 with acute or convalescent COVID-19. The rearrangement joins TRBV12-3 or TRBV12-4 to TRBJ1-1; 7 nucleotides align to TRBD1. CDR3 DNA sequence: TGTGCCAGCAGCCAGGGACAGCCCCTGGGTTTCTTT. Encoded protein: CASSQGQPLGFF.